Below are 8 T cell receptor beta chains sequenced from a single sample in a study of technical replicates of blood from several donors. TCRdb's copy holds only in-frame clones and misses some; the assay was immunoSEQ multiplex PCR. The sample lists approximately 64,000 clones, more than 75% seen once, with 4.5% to 5.5% in the top ten. Sequences were obtained from PBMCs. The receptors here all came from a human donor in good health. Some clones in this sample may be carry-over from other donors' samples.

The rearrangement joins TRBV5-4 to TRBJ2-7; D possibly corresponds to TRBD2 (6 bases). The V gene's germline CDR1 is SGHNT and CDR2 YYREEE (reference sequence). V was cut by 6 bases and J by 4 bases, with 23 bases left in between. This CDR3 has 16 residues. The CDR3 DNA is TGTGCCAGCACCAGAGGGGAGCAGGGAGGTGGATACGAGCAGTACTTC. Protein product: CASTRGEQGGGYEQYF. The entire variable domain, with the rest obtained from reference TRBV5-4 and TRBJ2-7, is as follows: ETGVTQSPTHLIKTRGQQVTLRCSSQSGHNTVSWYQQALGQGPQFIFQYYREEENGRGNFPPRFSGLQFPNYSSELNVNALELDDSALYLCASTRGEQGGGYEQYFGPGTRLTVT.

This clone was detected a few times. V gene TRBV27 combines with J gene TRBJ1-1; D possibly corresponds to TRBD1 (5 bases). This CDR3 is 13 amino acids long. The V end was cut by 4 bases, the J end by 4 bases, with 10 bases between. Germline values: CDR1 MNHEY, CDR2 SMNVEV (reference sequence). CDR3 residues: CASSSGVSTEAFF. CDR3 DNA: TGTGCCAGCAGTTCGGGGGTCAGCACTGAAGCTTTCTTT.

This rearrangement joins TRBV29-1 to TRBJ2-1; tentative D call: TRBD1 (6 bases). The V end was cut by 7 bases, the J end by 7 bases, with 14 bases between. In germline, CDR1 is SQVTM, CDR2 ANQGSEA. The CDR3 consists of 12 residues. The CDR3 loop is CSAGGGWNEQFF. Written as DNA, the CDR3 is TGCAGCGCTGGGGGCGGTTGGAATGAGCAGTTCTTC.

The chain employs TRBV7-9 and TRBJ1-5; TRBD1 might be the D (5 bases). V lost 1 base to trimming and J lost 1 base, with 8 bases between them. Looked up from germline, CDR1 is SEHNR and CDR2 is FQNEAQ (reference sequence). There are 15 residues in the CDR3. The chain's CDR3 is CASSLGTGSNQPQHF. The CDR3 nucleotides read TGTGCCAGCAGCTTAGGAACAGGAAGCAATCAGCCCCAGCATTTT.

The rearrangement links TRBV12-5 to TRBJ2-3; 13 bases align to TRBD2. The CDR3 loop spans 13 amino acids. CDR1 is LGHNT, CDR2 FRNRAP, per germline. J lost 6 bases, V lost 8 bases, and 2 bases had no gene match. CDR3 DNA: TGTGCTAGTCGGACTAGCGGGAGCGATACGCAGTATTTT. This translates into CASRTSGSDTQYF.

The genes are TRBV28 and TRBJ2-7; 8 bases map to TRBD2. The CDR3 sequence is 15 residues long. The V gene's germline CDR1 is MDHEN and CDR2 SYDVKM. The V segment lost 7 bases and the J segment 1 base; nucleotides outside the gene matches: 9. CDR3 DNA: TGTGCCAGCACCCCCCGGGGGGGGGTTTCCTACGAGCAGTACTTC. Translation gives CASTPRGGVSYEQYF.

The chain employs TRBV19 and TRBJ1-1; TRBD1 matches at 9 bases. The CDR3 is 16 residues long. In germline, CDR1 is LNHDA, CDR2 SQIVND (reference sequence). J gave up 10 bases and V 5 bases, and 17 bases lay outside the gene matches. The CDR3 loop reads CASSASGADRGAGAFF. The CDR3 DNA is TGTGCCAGTAGTGCATCGGGCGCGGACAGGGGTGCCGGAGCTTTCTTT.

This chain uses TRBV30 with TRBJ2-7; TRBD1 might be the D (5 bases). The CDR3 consists of 15 residues. The V gene's germline CDR1 is GTSNPN and CDR2 SVGIG (reference sequence). The V gene lost 2 bases and the J gene lost 2 bases, with 16 bases spanning the gap. The CDR3: CAWSPSRVRPYEQYF. DNA of the CDR3: TGTGCCTGGAGTCCCTCCAGGGTTAGGCCCTACGAGCAGTACTTC.